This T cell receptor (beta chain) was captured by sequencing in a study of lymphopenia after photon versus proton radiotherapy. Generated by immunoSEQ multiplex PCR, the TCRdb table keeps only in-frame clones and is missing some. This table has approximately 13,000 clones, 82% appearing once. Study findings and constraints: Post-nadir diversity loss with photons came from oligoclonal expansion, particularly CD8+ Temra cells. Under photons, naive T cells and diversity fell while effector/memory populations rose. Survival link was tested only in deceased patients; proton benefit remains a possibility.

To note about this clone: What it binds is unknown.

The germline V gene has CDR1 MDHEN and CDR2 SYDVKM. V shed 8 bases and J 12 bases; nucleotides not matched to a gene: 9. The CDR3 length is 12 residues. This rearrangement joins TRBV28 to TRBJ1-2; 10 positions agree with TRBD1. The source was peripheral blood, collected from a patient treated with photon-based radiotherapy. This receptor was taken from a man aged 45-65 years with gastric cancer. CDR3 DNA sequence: TGTGCCAGCCTCCCGAGGACAGGGGGTAACACCTTC. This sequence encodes CASLPRTGGNTF.